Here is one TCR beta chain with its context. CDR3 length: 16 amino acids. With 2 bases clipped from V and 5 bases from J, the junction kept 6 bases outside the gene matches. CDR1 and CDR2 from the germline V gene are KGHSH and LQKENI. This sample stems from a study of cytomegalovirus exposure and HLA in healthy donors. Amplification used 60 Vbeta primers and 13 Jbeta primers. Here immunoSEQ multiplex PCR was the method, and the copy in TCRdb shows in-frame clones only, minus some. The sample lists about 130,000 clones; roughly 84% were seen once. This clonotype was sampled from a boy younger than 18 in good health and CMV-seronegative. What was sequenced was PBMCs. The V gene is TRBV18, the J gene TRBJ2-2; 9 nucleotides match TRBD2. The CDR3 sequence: CASSPSREGRTGELFF. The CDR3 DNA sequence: TGTGCCAGCTCACCATCGCGGGAGGGCCGGACCGGGGAGCTGTTTTTT.